This TCR beta chain was sequenced during a study of blood T cell repertoires in COVID-19. Looking at the study overall: Material from acute and convalescent COVID-19 was sourced from the United States, Italy and Spain. PBMCs, B-cell-depleted T cells, or T cells were the source of the cDNA or gDNA that made up the material.

Per the authors' pipeline: Quantification of nucleated cells was approximated via reference gene primer amplification. The assay was immunoSEQ multiplex PCR, and TCRdb's table has in-frame clones only and misses some. The V and J calls and clone size were taken over from that table, and D and trimming were inferred from the DNA. This repertoire shows roughly 81,000 clones, around 86% found once; its top ten account for approximately 2%. The CDR3 sequence is 15 residues long. Germline V lookup: CDR1 KGHSH, CDR2 LQKENI. With 6 bases clipped from V and 1 base from J, the junction kept 7 bases outside the gene matches.

This TCR was recovered from a woman aged 70-85 years with acute or convalescent COVID-19. This chain uses TRBV18 with TRBJ1-1; 8 bases align to TRBD1. The sample taken for sequencing was peripheral blood. This chain's CDR3 is CASSPYRGENTEAFF. The CDR3 coding sequence is TGTGCCAGCTCGCCTTACAGGGGGGAGAACACTGAAGCTTTCTTT. The variable domain in full, completed from reference TRBV18 and TRBJ1-1, reads NAGVMQNPRHLVRRRGQEARLRCSPMKGHSHVYWYRQLPEEGLKFMVYLQKENIIDESGMPKERFSAEFPKEGPSILRIQQVVRGDSAAYFCASSPYRGENTEAFFGQGTRLTVV.